The entry below gives a single T cell receptor beta chain sequence along with its context. Random hexamers were used to reverse transcribe the RNA input (about 0.45 to 1 ug). Using its own MiXCR run on the immunoSEQ multiplex PCR reads, TCRdb lists one record per CDR3 protein. The table records 75,000 to 100,000 distinct CDR3 sequences, over 90% of them present only once. The CDR3 sequence is 14 residues long. The trim removed 4 bases at V and 3 bases at J, leaving 2 bases unmatched. Germline CDR1 is MNHEY and CDR2 is SMNVEV (reference sequence). The data were taken from a study of CD8 T cells in Susac syndrome. The overall study: When blood was collected, patients with Susac syndrome were therapy-naive, were taking corticosteroids, or were receiving intravenous immunoglobulin alone.

The sample comprised CD8+ T cells from PBMCs. This chain links TRBV27 with TRBJ1-4; TRBD1 matches at 7 bases. The TCR was taken from a human donor with Susac syndrome. The CDR3 nucleotides are TGTGCCAGCAGTTCTGGACAGGCTAATGAAAAACTGTTTTTT. Translation gives CASSSGQANEKLFF.